The 21 T cell receptor beta chains reported below all come from one sample, sequenced in a study of blood T cell repertoires in COVID-19. Clones were read by immunoSEQ multiplex PCR, and TCRdb kept only the in-frame ones, dropping some. The sample shows a few hundred thousand clones, 80% to 90% of them seen only once. Sequencing was done on a sample of PBMCs or T cells enriched from blood (not recorded which). The source of these receptors is an older woman who had recovered from COVID-19.

V is TRBV29-1 and J is TRBJ1-3; 8 bases are a match to TRBD1. The CDR3 is made up of 15 amino acids. In germline, CDR1 is SQVTM, CDR2 ANQGSEA. J lost 4 bases, V lost 8 bases, and 13 bases had no gene match. The CDR3 DNA sequence: TGCAGCTATCATGACCCGAGGACAGGGGGAAACACCATATATTTT. This encodes CSYHDPRTGGNTIYF.

The count of this clone is one. The chain is built from TRBV7-2 and TRBJ2-5; the match to TRBD2 covers 9 bases. V lost 1 base to trimming and J lost 5 bases; unmatched junction nucleotides: 8. The CDR3 is 16 residues long. The V gene's germline CDR1 is SGHTA and CDR2 FQGNSA. In DNA, the CDR3 is TGTGCCAGCAGCTTAGATGGCGGGGGGGCCTTTGAGACCCAGTACTTC. Translation: CASSLDGGGAFETQYF.

V and J are TRBV29-1 and TRBJ1-2; TRBD1 matches 10 bases. The CDR3 consists of 13 residues. In germline, CDR1 is SQVTM, CDR2 ANQGSEA. Trimming cost V 7 bases and J 3 bases; bases outside gene matches: 5. The CDR3 bases are TGCAGCGCCGCGGACAGGGGGGACTATGGCTACACCTTC. Its protein is CSAADRGDYGYTF.

This sequence joins TRBV5-1 and TRBJ2-1, with D maybe TRBD2 (6 bases). In germline, CDR1 is SGHRS, CDR2 YFSETQ. The CDR3 is 15 amino acids. V was pared by 3 bases and J by 0 bases, with 10 bases between. The DNA for the CDR3 is TGCGCCAGCAGCTCCGACGGGGGCTCCTACAATGAGCAGTTCTTC. Amino acids: CASSSDGGSYNEQFF.

This chain connects TRBV5-6 to TRBJ1-1; D possibly corresponds to TRBD1 (5 bases). CDR1 is SGHDT, CDR2 YYEEEE, per germline. The CDR3 covers 13 residues. V was pared by 2 bases and J by 1 base, with 6 bases between. CDR3 in amino acids: CASSFGQNTEAFF. In nucleotides, the CDR3 is TGTGCCAGCAGCTTCGGACAGAACACTGAAGCTTTCTTT.

The chain joins TRBV5-1 to TRBJ1-3; D is undetermined. Trimming removed 0 bases at V and 3 bases at J, with 10 bases between. This CDR3 is built from 15 residues. The V gene's germline CDR1 is SGHRS and CDR2 YFSETQ. CDR3 residues: CASSLDPGNGNTIYF. In nucleotides, the CDR3 is TGCGCCAGCAGCTTGGACCCCGGGAATGGAAACACCATATATTTT. The full variable domain, in which reference TRBV5-1 and TRBJ1-3 provide the parts outside the CDR3, is KAGVTQTPRYLIKTRGQQVTLSCSPISGHRSVSWYQQTPGQGLQFLFEYFSETQRNKGNFPGRFSGRQFSNSRSEMNVSTLELGDSALYLCASSLDPGNGNTIYFGEGSWLTVV.

The rearrangement links TRBV2 to TRBJ2-3; 10 bases are shared with TRBD2. This CDR3 has 15 residues. J gave up 2 bases and V 4 bases, and 3 bases lay outside the gene matches. Germline V gives CDR1 SNHLY, CDR2 FYNNEI. The CDR3 sequence is CASSGLAGPTDTQYF. DNA for the CDR3: TGTGCCAGCAGTGGACTAGCGGGCCCCACAGATACGCAGTATTTT.

The rearrangement uses TRBV6-1 and TRBJ2-7, with TRBD1 identical over 7 bases. With 2 bases clipped from V and 6 bases from J, the junction kept 4 bases outside the gene matches. Germline V gene data show CDR1 as MNHNS and CDR2 as SASEGT. The CDR3 extends over 13 amino acids. For the CDR3, the DNA is TGTGCCAGCAGTGAAACAGGGGATCGCGAGCAGTACGTC. This sequence encodes CASSETGDREQYV.

V is TRBV29-1 and J is TRBJ1-3, with D unresolved. CDR1 SQVTM and CDR2 ANQGSEA come from the germline V gene. Between the trimmed V and J ends, which lost 6 bases and 4 bases, there was a span of 13 bases. The CDR3 runs 13 residues. This chain's CDR3 is CSVQNLRGNTIYF. The CDR3 DNA follows: TGCAGCGTCCAGAACCTTCGAGGAAACACCATATATTTT.

On this clone: At one boundary the junction diverges from the germline segment, which might be a read error. This rearrangement joins TRBV7-7 to TRBJ2-3; maybe TRBD2 (6 bases). CDR3 size: 13 residues. Germline CDR1 is SSHAT and CDR2 is FNYEAQ (reference sequence). The DNA of the CDR3 is TGTGCTAGCAGCCCCTGGGGGGTGGATACGCAGTATTTT. Translated, it gives CASSPWGVDTQYF. Full variable domain (remainder filled in from reference TRBV7-7 and TRBJ2-3): GAGVSQSPRYKVTKRGQDVTLRCDPISSHATLYWYQQALGQGPEFLTYFNYEAQPDKSGLPSDRFSAERPEGSISTLTIQRTEQRDSAMYRCASSPWGVDTQYFGPGTRLTVL.

The chain couples TRBV5-1 to TRBJ1-4, with 10 bases lining up with TRBD1. CDR3 length equals 15 residues. Germline CDR1 and CDR2: SGHRS and YFSETQ. After removal of 2 bases from V and 8 bases from J, the junction contained 6 bases not matched to a gene. In nucleotides, the CDR3 is TGCGCCAGCAGCTTCTCCGGGACAGGGGAAGAAAAACTGTTTTTT. Residues: CASSFSGTGEEKLFF.

This clone was picked up one time. At the DNA level, this CDR3 is encoded by other sequences in the same sample as well. The CDR3 spells CASRITGDRNEQFF. The CDR3 coding sequence is TGTGCCAGCAGGATCACGGGGGACCGCAATGAGCAGTTCTTC. The chain combines TRBV27 with TRBJ2-1; TRBD2 is a possible D gene (6 bases). Trimming left V 6 bases short and J 6 bases short, with 15 bases between. The CDR3 totals 14 residues. Germline values: CDR1 MNHEY, CDR2 SMNVEV (reference sequence).

The chain recombines TRBV5-1 with TRBJ2-5; D might be TRBD1 (6 bases). In germline, CDR1 is SGHRS, CDR2 YFSETQ. The V end was cut by 1 base, the J end by 2 bases, with 12 bases between. This CDR3 spans 15 amino acids. CDR3 bases: TGCGCCAGCAGCTTGAGAGGACAGAGACAAGAGACCCAGTACTTC. Amino acid sequence: CASSLRGQRQETQYF.

This clone was seen more than once but under ten times. Other DNA sequences in this specimen translate into the identical CDR3. The rearrangement links TRBV18 to TRBJ1-5, with D possibly TRBD1 on 6 matching bases. Germline CDR1 and CDR2: KGHSH and LQKENI. This CDR3 has 13 residues. Trimming left V 3 bases short and J 4 bases short, with 7 bases between. CDR3 region: CASSPDRNQPQHF. CDR3 in DNA: TGTGCCAGCTCACCCGACAGGAATCAGCCCCAGCATTTT.

V and J are TRBV15 and TRBJ1-2; 8 nucleotides line up with TRBD1. V dropped 5 bases and J dropped 8; count of bases not matched to a gene: 4. There are 12 residues in the CDR3. Germline V gene sequence: CDR1 LNHNV, CDR2 YYDKDF (reference sequence). The CDR3 region has the DNA TGTGCCACCAGCGCTTCAGGGGGCGGCTACACCTTC. Its translation is CATSASGGGYTF.

The chain combines TRBV5-1 with TRBJ1-3; no reliable D call. The length of the CDR3 is 17 residues. Trimming pared 0 bases from V and 2 bases from J, leaving 15 bases between. Germline V gene data show CDR1 as SGHRS and CDR2 as YFSETQ. The CDR3 is CASSLGGGRLTGNTIYF. DNA of the CDR3: TGCGCCAGCAGCTTGGGTGGAGGTAGGCTGACTGGAAACACCATATATTTT.

CDR3 region: CASSYISAASYEQYF. CDR3 coding DNA: TGTGCCAGCAGCTACATTTCCGCGGCTTCCTACGAGCAGTACTTC. The chain has TRBV7-2 and TRBJ2-7; unclear D gene. Germline loops: CDR1 SGHTA, CDR2 FQGNSA. The CDR3 contains 15 residues. V was trimmed by 4 bases and J by 1 base, leaving 14 bases between them.

The chain uses TRBV10-1 and TRBJ1-1; 7 bases agree with TRBD1. Germline V lookup: CDR1 WNHNN, CDR2 SYGVQD (reference sequence). V dropped 3 bases and J dropped 7; count of bases not matched to a gene: 11. This CDR3 is 15 amino acids long. The CDR3 coding sequence is TGCGCCAGCAGTGAACAACAGGGGTCTCTCGGTGAAGCTTTCTTT. This sequence encodes CASSEQQGSLGEAFF.

This clone was detected once. The gene calls are TRBV5-1 and TRBJ1-2; D might be TRBD1 (6 bases). This CDR3 region has 14 residues. V was pared by 0 bases and J by 8 bases, with 14 bases between. CDR1 and CDR2 from the germline V gene are SGHRS and YFSETQ. CDR3 nucleotide sequence: TGCGCCAGCAGCTTGGACGGTCGACAGGAGGGCTACACCTTC. Its protein is CASSLDGRQEGYTF.

This clone was seen only a few times. Other DNA sequences within the sample encode an identical CDR3. The chain combines TRBV2 with TRBJ1-1; TRBD1 agrees at 7 bases. This CDR3 is 14 amino acids long. Germline CDR1 and CDR2: SNHLY and FYNNEI. Trimming took 0 bases from V and 4 from J; bases not matched to a gene: 2. CDR3 in DNA: TGTGCCAGCAGTGAAGCAGGGGGCCGCACTGAAGCTTTCTTT. Protein: CASSEAGGRTEAFF.

V gene TRBV9 combines with J gene TRBJ1-5, with TRBD1 matching over 8 bases. The CDR3 sequence is 14 residues long. Trimming at V came to 4 bases and at J to 6 bases, leaving 6 bases not matched to a gene. The germline gives CDR1 SGDLS, CDR2 YYNGEE. The CDR3 loop is CASSSGQGGQPQHF. DNA for the CDR3: TGTGCCAGCAGCTCTGGACAGGGTGGTCAGCCCCAGCATTTT.